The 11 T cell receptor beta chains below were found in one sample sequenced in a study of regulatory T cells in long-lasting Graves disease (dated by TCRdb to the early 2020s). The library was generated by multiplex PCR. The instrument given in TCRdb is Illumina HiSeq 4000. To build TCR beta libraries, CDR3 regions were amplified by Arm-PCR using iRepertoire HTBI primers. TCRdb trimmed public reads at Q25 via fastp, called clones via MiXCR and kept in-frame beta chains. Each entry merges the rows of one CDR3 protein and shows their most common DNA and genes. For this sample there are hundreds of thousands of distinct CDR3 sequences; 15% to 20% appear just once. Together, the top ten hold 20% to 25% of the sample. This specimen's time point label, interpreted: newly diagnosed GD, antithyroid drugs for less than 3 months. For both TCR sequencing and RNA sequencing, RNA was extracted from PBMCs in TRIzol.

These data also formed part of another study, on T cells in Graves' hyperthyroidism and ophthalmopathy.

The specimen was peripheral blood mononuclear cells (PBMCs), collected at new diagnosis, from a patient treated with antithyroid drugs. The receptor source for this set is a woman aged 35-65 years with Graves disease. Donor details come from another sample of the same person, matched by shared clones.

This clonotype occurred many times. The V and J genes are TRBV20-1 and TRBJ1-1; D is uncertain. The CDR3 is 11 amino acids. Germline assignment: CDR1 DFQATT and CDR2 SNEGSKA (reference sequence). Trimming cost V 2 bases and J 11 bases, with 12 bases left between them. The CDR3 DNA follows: TGCAGTGCTAGAAAGGATGACATTGCTTTCTTT. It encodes CSARKDDIAFF.

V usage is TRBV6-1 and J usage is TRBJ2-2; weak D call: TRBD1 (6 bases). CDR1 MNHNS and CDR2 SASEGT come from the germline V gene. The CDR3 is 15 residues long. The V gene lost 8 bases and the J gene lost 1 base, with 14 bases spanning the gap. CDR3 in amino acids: CASQLGQRNTGELFF. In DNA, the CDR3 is TGTGCCAGCCAACTAGGACAGAGGAACACCGGGGAGCTGTTTTTT.

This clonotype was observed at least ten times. The CDR3 protein is CASRIRGGNEAFF. The CDR3 coding sequence is TGTGCCAGCAGGATCAGGGGAGGCAATGAAGCTTTCTTT. This chain uses TRBV7-9 with TRBJ1-1; possible D gene TRBD1, 6 bases. The CDR3 is 13 residues long. The germline V gene encodes CDR1 SEHNR and CDR2 FQNEAQ (reference sequence). V was clipped by 6 bases and J by 7 bases, with 15 bases between them.

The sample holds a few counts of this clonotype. For the CDR3, the DNA is TGTGCCAGCAGGCCCGGGACAGGGATAGGTGGCTACACCTTC. Its protein is CASRPGTGIGGYTF. This rearrangement joins TRBV27 to TRBJ1-2; 9 nucleotides agree with TRBD1. CDR3 size: 14 residues. CDR1 and CDR2 (germline): MNHEY, SMNVEV (reference sequence). J gave up 7 bases and V 6 bases, and 9 bases lay outside the gene matches.

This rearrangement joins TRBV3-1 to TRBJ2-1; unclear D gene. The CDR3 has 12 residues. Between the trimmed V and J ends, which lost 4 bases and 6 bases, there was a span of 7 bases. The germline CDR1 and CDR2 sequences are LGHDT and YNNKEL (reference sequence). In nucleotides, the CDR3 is TGTGCCAGCAGCCCCATGGGCAATGAGCAGTTCTTC. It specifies CASSPMGNEQFF.

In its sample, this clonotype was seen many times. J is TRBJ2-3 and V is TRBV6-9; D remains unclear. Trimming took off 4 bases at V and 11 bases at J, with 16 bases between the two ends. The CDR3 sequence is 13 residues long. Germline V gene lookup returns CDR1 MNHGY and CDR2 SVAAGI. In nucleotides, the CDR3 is TGTGCCAGCAGTTCGGTTAAGTTCCCTGAGCAGTATTTT. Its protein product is CASSSVKFPEQYF.

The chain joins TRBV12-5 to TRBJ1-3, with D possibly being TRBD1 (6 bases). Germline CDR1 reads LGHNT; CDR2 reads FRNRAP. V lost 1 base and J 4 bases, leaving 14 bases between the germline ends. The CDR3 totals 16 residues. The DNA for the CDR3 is TGTGCTAGTGGTTTGGCAACAGGGAATTCCGGAAACACCATATATTTT. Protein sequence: CASGLATGNSGNTIYF.

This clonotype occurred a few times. CDR3 sequence reads: CASSSRQGTAEGYTF. The CDR3 coding sequence is TGTGCCAGCTCATCCCGACAGGGGACGGCGGAGGGCTACACCTTC. The rearrangement links TRBV18 to TRBJ1-2, with 8 bases that match TRBD1. Germline values: CDR1 KGHSH, CDR2 LQKENI. CDR3 length: 15 amino acids. With V trimmed by 5 bases and J by 8 bases, 13 bases remained unmatched.

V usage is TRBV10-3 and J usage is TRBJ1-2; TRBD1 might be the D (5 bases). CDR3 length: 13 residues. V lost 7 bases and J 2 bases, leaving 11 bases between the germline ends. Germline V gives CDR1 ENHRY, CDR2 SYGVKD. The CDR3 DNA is TGTGCCATCAATGGTGACAGAAACTATGGCTACACCTTC. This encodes CAINGDRNYGYTF.

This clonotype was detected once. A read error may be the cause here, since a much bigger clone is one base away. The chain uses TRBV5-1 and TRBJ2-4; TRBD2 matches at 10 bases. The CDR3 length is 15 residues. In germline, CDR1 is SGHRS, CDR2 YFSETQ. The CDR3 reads CASSFSAGGRNEQSF. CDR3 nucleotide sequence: TGCGCCAGCAGCTTCTCAGCGGGGGGGCGGAATGAGCAGTCCTTC.

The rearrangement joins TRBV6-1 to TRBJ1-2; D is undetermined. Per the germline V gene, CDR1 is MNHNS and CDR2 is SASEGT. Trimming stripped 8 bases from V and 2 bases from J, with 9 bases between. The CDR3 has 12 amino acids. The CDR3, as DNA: TGTGCCAGCGGCAGAACCAACTATGGCTACACCTTC. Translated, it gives CASGRTNYGYTF.